Below, 15 T cell receptor beta chains from the same sample are listed, as sequenced in a study of blood T cell repertoires in COVID-19. Some clones are missing from TCRdb's copy, which holds only in-frame ones; the method was immunoSEQ multiplex PCR. Found here are some 140,000 clones, around 85% of them singletons; the top ten hold about 15%. The source material was peripheral blood. The receptors come from a woman older than 75 with acute or convalescent COVID-19.

The chain carries TRBV2 and TRBJ1-3; the match to TRBD1 covers 7 bases. Germline V CDR1 and CDR2: SNHLY, FYNNEI. V was pared by 2 bases and J by 9 bases, with 13 bases of the junction left unmatched. The CDR3 length is 16 residues. The CDR3 DNA sequence: TGTGCCAGCAGTGAATTCGGGACAGTCACCCAGAGCACCATATATTTT. Translated: CASSEFGTVTQSTIYF.

The chain combines TRBV5-1 with TRBJ1-1, with D perhaps matching TRBD1 (5 bases). The germline V and J ends were trimmed by 4 bases and 5 bases, with 12 bases remaining between them. CDR3 length: 13 amino acids. The V gene's germline CDR1 is SGHRS and CDR2 YFSETQ. The CDR3 bases are TGCGCCAGCAGCCAAGGGGCGGGAACTGAAGCTTTCTTT. It codes for CASSQGAGTEAFF.

This rearrangement joins TRBV5-1 to TRBJ1-3; D is ambiguous. The CDR3 has 16 amino acids. From germline, CDR1 is SGHRS and CDR2 YFSETQ. V was trimmed by 1 base and J by 2 bases, leaving 13 bases between them. Here the CDR3 reads CASSLFSGSTGNTIYF. CDR3 nucleotide sequence: TGCGCCAGCAGCTTGTTTTCGGGATCTACTGGAAACACCATATATTTT.

V and J are TRBV5-1 and TRBJ2-3, with D possibly matching TRBD1 (6 bases). The CDR3 has 15 residues. Trimming took 4 bases from V and 2 from J, leaving 14 bases between them. Germline V gene sequence: CDR1 SGHRS, CDR2 YFSETQ. The DNA for the CDR3 is TGCGCCAGCAGCCCCTCCCGGGACATCACAGATACGCAGTATTTT. Its translation: CASSPSRDITDTQYF.

A single count supports this clone. The chain employs TRBV21-1 and TRBJ1-3; the D call in the table, TRBD1, was not verified against the DNA. TRBV21-1 is described as a pseudogene. This CDR3 contains 19 residues. CDR3 region: CASSKEGDRGRCSGNTIYF. Written as DNA, the CDR3 is TGTGCCAGCAGCAAAGAGGGGGACAGGGGGCGATGCTCTGGAAACACCATATATTTT.

The chain uses TRBV7-9 and TRBJ2-7, with D perhaps matching TRBD2 (6 bases). V shed 5 bases and J shed 3 bases, with 17 bases lying between them. Germline V gene data show CDR1 as SEHNR and CDR2 as FQNEAQ (reference sequence). This CDR3 has 15 residues. The DNA of the CDR3 is TGTGCCAGCAGCGTGGTACGGGGGTACCTCTACGAGCAGTACTTC. Its translation is CASSVVRGYLYEQYF.

The V call is TRBV2, the J call TRBJ1-2, with TRBD1 identical over 9 bases. Germline V gene data show CDR1 as SNHLY and CDR2 as FYNNEI. The length of the CDR3 is 13 residues. J gave up 4 bases and V 5 bases, and 2 bases lay outside the gene matches. This chain's CDR3 is CASSMTGGYGYTF. The DNA of the CDR3 is TGTGCCAGCAGTATGACAGGGGGCTATGGCTACACCTTC.

The V call is TRBV12-3 or TRBV12-4, the J call TRBJ1-1; unclear D gene. Trimming pared 7 bases from V and 5 bases from J, leaving 8 bases between. The CDR3 extends over 11 amino acids. The CDR3 DNA follows: TGTGCCAGCACCACGGTTACTGAAGCTTTCTTT. Translating it yields CASTTVTEAFF.

The gene calls are TRBV6-5 and TRBJ1-2; 8 positions agree with TRBD1. V lost 5 bases, J lost 6 bases, and 8 bases stayed unmatched. CDR3 length equals 14 residues. Germline loops: CDR1 MNHEY, CDR2 SVGAGI. CDR3 residues: CASSPRTGWDGYTF. The CDR3 DNA reads TGTGCCAGCAGTCCGAGGACAGGGTGGGATGGCTACACCTTC.

The count of this clone is one. This chain links TRBV5-6 with TRBJ1-1; weak D call: TRBD1 (6 bases). Trimming cost V 7 bases and J 0 bases, with 22 bases left between them. CDR1 SGHDT and CDR2 YYEEEE come from the germline V gene. The CDR3 is made up of 17 amino acids. The CDR3 is CASGTLRTDRMNTEAFF. In DNA, the CDR3 is TGTGCCAGCGGAACACTACGGACAGATAGGATGAACACTGAAGCTTTCTTT.

V gene TRBV5-6 combines with J gene TRBJ1-1; 9 nucleotides agree with TRBD1. Unmatched junction bases numbered 7, after V lost 3 bases and J lost 4 bases. The CDR3 consists of 15 residues. CDR1 SGHDT and CDR2 YYEEEE come from the germline V gene. The CDR3 spells CASSSIGTGTTEAFF. The CDR3 nucleotides read TGTGCCAGCAGCTCGATCGGGACAGGGACCACTGAAGCTTTCTTT.

The chain uses TRBV6-5 and TRBJ2-7, with a possible D match to TRBD1 (6 bases). Per the germline V gene, CDR1 is MNHEY and CDR2 is SVGAGI. This CDR3 region has 14 residues. V dropped 7 bases and J dropped 0 bases, with 13 bases sitting between them. The CDR3 nucleotides read TGTGCCAGCACCGGACAGTCTAGCTCCTACGAGCAGTACTTC. Its protein product is CASTGQSSSYEQYF.

This clone has just one count. The chain recombines TRBV9 with TRBJ2-7; 10 bases fit TRBD1. Germline-derived CDR1 and CDR2 are SGDLS and YYNGEE. V shed 2 bases and J 5 bases; nucleotides not matched to a gene: 7. This CDR3 has 15 amino acids. The CDR3 DNA reads as TGTGCCAGCAGCGTTGAGGACAGGGGGAACGACGAGCAGTACTTC. Translating gives CASSVEDRGNDEQYF.

The chain recombines TRBV19 with TRBJ1-4; 7 bases align to TRBD1. The V and J ends lost 3 bases and 8 bases, in that order; junction bases with no gene match: 3. The germline gives CDR1 LNHDA, CDR2 SQIVND (reference sequence). The CDR3 totals 13 residues. The CDR3 region has the DNA TGTGCCAGTAGTATTATGACAGGGGAAAAACTGTTTTTT. Translation gives CASSIMTGEKLFF.

This clone has more than one count but fewer than ten. CDR3: CASSNRGAQAYEQYF. The CDR3 DNA is TGTGCCAGCAGCAACCGCGGGGCCCAAGCCTACGAGCAGTACTTC. This sequence joins TRBV7-2 and TRBJ2-7; TRBD2 is a possible D gene (6 bases). Trimming cost V 5 bases and J 2 bases, with 16 bases left between them. The CDR3 has 15 amino acids. Per the germline V gene, CDR1 is SGHTA and CDR2 is FQGNSA.